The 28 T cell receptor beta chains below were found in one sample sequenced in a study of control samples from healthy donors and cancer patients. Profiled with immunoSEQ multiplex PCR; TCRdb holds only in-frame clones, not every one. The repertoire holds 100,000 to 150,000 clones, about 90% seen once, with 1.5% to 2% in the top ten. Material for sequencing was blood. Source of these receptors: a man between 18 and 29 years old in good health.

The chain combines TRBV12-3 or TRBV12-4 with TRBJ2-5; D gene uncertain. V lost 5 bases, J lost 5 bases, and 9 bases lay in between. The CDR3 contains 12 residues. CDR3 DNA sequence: TGTGCCAGCAGTCATATGGACGAGACCCAGTACTTC. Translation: CASSHMDETQYF.

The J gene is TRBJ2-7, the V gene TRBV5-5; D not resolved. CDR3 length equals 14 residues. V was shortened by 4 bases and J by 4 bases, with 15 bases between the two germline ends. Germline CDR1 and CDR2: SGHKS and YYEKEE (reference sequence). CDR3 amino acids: CASSLVSFGYEQYF. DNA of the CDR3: TGTGCCAGCAGCCTGGTCAGTTTCGGGTACGAGCAGTACTTC.

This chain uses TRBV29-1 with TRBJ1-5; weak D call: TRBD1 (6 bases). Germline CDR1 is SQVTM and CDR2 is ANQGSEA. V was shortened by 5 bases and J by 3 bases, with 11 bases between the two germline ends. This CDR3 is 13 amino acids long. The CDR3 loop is CSVKDRSNQPQHF. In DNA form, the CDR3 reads TGCAGCGTTAAGGACAGATCCAATCAGCCCCAGCATTTT.

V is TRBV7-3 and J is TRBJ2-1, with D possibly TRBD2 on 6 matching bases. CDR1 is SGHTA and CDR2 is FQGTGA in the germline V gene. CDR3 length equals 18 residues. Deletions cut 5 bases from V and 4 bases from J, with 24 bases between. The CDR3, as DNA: TGTGCCAGCAGCCGTAATCCCTCTAGCGCCCAGTTTTACAATGAGCAGTTCTTC. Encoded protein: CASSRNPSSAQFYNEQFF.

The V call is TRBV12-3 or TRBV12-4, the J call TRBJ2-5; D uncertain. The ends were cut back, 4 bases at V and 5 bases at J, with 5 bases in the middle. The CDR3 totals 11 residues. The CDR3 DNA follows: TGTGCCAGCAGTTATAGGGAGACCCAGTACTTC. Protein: CASSYRETQYF.

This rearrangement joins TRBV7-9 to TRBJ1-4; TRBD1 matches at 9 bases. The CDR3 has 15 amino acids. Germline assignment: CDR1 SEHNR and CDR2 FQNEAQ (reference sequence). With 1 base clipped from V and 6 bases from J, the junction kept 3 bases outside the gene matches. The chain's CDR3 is CASSLVRTGDEKLFF. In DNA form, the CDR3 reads TGTGCCAGCAGCTTAGTCCGGACAGGGGATGAAAAACTGTTTTTT.

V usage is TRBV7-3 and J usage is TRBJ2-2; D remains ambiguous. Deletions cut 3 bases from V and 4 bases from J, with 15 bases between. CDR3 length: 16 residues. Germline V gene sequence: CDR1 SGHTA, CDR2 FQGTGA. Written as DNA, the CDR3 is TGTGCCAGCAGCTTCCTGGGAACCCCGAGCACCGGGGAGCTGTTTTTT. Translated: CASSFLGTPSTGELFF.

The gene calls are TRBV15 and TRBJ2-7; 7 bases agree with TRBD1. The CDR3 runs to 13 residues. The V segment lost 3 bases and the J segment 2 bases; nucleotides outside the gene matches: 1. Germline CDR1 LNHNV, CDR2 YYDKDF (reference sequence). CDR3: CATSRGQTYEQYF. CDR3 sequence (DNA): TGTGCCACCAGCAGGGGACAGACCTACGAGCAGTACTTC.

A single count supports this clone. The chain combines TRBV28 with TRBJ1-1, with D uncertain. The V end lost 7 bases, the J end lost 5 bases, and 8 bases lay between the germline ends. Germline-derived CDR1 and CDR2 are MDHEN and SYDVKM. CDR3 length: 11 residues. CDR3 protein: CASTSGTEAFF. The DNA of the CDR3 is TGTGCCAGCACTTCGGGGACTGAAGCTTTCTTT.

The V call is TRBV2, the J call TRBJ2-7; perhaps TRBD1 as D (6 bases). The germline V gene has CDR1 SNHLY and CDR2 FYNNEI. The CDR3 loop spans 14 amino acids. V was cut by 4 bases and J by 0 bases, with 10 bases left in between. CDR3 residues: CASSADRSSYEQYF. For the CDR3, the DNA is TGTGCCAGCAGTGCAGACAGGAGCTCCTACGAGCAGTACTTC.

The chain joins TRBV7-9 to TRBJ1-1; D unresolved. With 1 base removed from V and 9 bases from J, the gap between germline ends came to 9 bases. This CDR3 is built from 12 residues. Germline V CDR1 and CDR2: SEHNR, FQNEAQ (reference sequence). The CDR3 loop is CASSLGPAKAFF. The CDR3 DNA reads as TGTGCCAGCAGCTTAGGGCCAGCAAAAGCTTTCTTT.

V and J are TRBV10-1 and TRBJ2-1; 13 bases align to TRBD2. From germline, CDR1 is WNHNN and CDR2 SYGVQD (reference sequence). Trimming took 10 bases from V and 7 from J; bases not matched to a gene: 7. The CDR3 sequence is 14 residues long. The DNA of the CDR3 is TGCGCCACCCGACCGGGACTAGCGGGGAATGAGCAGTTCTTC. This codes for CATRPGLAGNEQFF.

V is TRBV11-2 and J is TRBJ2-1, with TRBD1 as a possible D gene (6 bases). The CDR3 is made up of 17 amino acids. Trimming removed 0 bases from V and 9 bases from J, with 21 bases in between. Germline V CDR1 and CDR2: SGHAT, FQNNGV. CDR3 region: CASSLDPVLSGAIEQFF. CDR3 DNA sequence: TGTGCCAGCAGCTTAGATCCCGTCTTATCAGGGGCGATTGAGCAGTTCTTC.

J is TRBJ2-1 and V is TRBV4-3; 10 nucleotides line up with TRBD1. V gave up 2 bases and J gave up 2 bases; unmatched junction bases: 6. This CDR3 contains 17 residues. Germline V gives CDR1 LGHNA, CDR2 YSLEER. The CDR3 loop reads CASSQRGTGAAYNEQFF. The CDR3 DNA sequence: TGCGCCAGCAGCCAACGGGGGACAGGGGCGGCCTACAATGAGCAGTTCTTC.

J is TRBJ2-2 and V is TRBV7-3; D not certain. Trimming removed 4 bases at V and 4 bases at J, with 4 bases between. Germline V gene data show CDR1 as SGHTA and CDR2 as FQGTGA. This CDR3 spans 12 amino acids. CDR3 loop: CASSSSTGELFF. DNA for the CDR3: TGTGCCAGCAGCTCCAGCACCGGGGAGCTGTTTTTT. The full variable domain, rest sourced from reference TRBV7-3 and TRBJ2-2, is GAGVSQTPSNKVTEKGKYVELRCDPISGHTALYWYRQSLGQGPEFLIYFQGTGAADDSGLPNDRFFAVRPEGSVSTLKIQRTERGDSAVYLCASSSSTGELFFGEGSRLTVL.

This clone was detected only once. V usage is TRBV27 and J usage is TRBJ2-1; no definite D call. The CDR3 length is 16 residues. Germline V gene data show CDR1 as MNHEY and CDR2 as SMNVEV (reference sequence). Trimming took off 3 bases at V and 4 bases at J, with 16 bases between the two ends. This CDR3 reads CASSLPPSPVYNEQFF. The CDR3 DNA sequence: TGTGCCAGCAGTTTGCCCCCCAGCCCGGTTTACAATGAGCAGTTCTTC.

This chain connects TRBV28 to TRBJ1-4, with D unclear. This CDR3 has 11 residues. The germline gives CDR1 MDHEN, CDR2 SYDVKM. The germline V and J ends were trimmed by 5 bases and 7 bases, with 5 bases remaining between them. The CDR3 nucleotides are TGTGCCAGCAGTGAGGGTGAAAAACTGTTTTTT. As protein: CASSEGEKLFF.

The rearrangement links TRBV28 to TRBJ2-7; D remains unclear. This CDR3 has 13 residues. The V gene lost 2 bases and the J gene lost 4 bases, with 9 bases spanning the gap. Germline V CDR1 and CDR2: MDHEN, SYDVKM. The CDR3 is CASSLRRPYEQYF. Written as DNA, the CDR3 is TGTGCCAGCAGTTTAAGGCGGCCTTACGAGCAGTACTTC.

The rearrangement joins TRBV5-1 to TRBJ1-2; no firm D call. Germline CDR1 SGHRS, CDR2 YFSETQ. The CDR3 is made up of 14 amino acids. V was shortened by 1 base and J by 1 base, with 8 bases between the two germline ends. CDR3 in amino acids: CASSLNLGNYGYTF. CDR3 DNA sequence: TGCGCCAGCAGCTTGAACCTGGGTAACTATGGCTACACCTTC.

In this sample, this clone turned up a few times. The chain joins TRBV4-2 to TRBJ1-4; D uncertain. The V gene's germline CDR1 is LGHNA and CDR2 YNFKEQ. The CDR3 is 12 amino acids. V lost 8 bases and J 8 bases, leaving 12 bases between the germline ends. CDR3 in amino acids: CASRKGREKLFF. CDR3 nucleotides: TGTGCCAGCCGGAAGGGTAGGGAAAAACTGTTTTTT.

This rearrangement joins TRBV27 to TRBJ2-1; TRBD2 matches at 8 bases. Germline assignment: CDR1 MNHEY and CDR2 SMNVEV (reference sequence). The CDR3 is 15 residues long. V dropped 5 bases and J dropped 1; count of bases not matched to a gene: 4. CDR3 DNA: TGTGCCAGCAGTCCGGTAGCGGGATCCTACAATGAGCAGTTCTTC. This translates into CASSPVAGSYNEQFF.

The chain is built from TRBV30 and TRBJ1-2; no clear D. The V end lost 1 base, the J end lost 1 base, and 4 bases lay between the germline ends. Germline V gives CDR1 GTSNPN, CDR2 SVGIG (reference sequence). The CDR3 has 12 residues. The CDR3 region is CAWSGINYGYTF. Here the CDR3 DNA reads TGTGCCTGGAGTGGGATTAACTATGGCTACACCTTC. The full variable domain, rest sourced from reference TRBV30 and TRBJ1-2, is SQTIHQWPATLVQPVGSPLSLECTVEGTSNPNLYWYRQAAGRGLQLLFYSVGIGQISSEVPQNLSASRPQDRQFILSSKKLLLSDSGFYLCAWSGINYGYTFGSGTRLTVV.

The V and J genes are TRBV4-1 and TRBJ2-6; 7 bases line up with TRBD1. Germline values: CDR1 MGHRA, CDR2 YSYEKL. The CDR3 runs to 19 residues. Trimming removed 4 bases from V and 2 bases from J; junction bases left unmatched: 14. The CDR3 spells CASSPSPPGQIAGANVLTF. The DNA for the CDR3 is TGCGCCAGCAGCCCTTCACCTCCGGGACAGATAGCTGGGGCCAACGTCCTGACTTTC.

CDR3 protein: CASSLRDRNIQYF. The CDR3 coding sequence is TGTGCCAGCAGCTTGAGGGACAGAAACATTCAGTACTTC. The gene calls are TRBV5-8 and TRBJ2-4; TRBD1 aligns across 7 bases. The CDR3 contains 13 residues. Trimming at V came to 1 base and at J to 6 bases, leaving 1 base not matched to a gene. Germline CDR1 is SGHTS and CDR2 is YDEGEE.

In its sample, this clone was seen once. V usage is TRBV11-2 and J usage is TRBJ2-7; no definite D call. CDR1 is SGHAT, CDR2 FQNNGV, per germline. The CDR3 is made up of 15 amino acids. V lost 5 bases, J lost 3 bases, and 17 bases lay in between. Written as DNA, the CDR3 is TGTGCCAGCAGCCCTACGACAAGGACCGGCTACGAGCAGTACTTC. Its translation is CASSPTTRTGYEQYF. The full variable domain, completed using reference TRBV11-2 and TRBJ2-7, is EAGVAQSPRYKIIEKRQSVAFWCNPISGHATLYWYQQILGQGPKLLIQFQNNGVVDDSQLPKDRFSAERLKGVDSTLKIQPAKLEDSAVYLCASSPTTRTGYEQYFGPGTRLTVT.

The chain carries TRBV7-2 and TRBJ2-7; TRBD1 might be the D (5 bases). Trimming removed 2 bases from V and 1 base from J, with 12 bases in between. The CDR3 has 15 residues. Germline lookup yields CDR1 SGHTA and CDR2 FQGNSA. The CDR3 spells CASSLIAGISYEQYF. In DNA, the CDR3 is TGTGCCAGCAGCTTAATCGCAGGGATTTCCTACGAGCAGTACTTC.

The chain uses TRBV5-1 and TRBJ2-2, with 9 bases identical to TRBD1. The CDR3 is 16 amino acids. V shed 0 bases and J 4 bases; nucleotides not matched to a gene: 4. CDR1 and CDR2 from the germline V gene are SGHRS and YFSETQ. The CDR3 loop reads CASSLALTGGTGELFF. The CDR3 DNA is TGCGCCAGCAGCTTGGCTCTGACAGGGGGCACCGGGGAGCTGTTTTTT. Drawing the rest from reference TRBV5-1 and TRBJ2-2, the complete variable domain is KAGVTQTPRYLIKTRGQQVTLSCSPISGHRSVSWYQQTPGQGLQFLFEYFSETQRNKGNFPGRFSGRQFSNSRSEMNVSTLELGDSALYLCASSLALTGGTGELFFGEGSRLTVL.

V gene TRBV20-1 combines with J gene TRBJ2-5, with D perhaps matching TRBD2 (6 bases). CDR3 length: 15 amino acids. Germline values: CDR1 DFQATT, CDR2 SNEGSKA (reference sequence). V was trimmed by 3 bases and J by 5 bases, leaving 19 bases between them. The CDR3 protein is CSASLGRELGETQYF. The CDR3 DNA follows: TGCAGTGCTAGTCTGGGTCGGGAGTTGGGGGAGACCCAGTACTTC.